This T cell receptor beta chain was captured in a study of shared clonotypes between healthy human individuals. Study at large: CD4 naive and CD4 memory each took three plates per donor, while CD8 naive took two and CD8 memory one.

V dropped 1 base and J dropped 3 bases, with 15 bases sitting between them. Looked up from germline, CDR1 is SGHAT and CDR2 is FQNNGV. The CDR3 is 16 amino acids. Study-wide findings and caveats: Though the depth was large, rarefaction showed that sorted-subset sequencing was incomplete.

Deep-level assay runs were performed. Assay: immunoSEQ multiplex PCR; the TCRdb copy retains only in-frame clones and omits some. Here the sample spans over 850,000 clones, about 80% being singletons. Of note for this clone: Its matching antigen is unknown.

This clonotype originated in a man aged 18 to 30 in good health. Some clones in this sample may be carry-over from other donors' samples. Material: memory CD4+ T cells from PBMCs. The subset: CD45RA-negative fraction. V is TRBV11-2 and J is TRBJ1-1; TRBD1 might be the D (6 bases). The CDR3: CASSLVPGGRYTEAFF. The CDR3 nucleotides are TGTGCCAGCAGCTTAGTGCCCGGGGGGCGGTACACTGAAGCTTTCTTT.